One sample yielded the 10 T cell receptor beta chains listed below, sequenced in a study of cytomegalovirus exposure and HLA in healthy donors. A multiplex PCR was run with 60 Vbeta primers and 13 Jbeta primers. The assay was immunoSEQ multiplex PCR, and TCRdb's table has in-frame clones only and misses some. The data hold 120,000 or so clones, with roughly 78% observed a single time. The sample taken for sequencing was PBMCs. The receptors shown here come from a man aged 30 to 39 in good health and CMV-seropositive.

This rearrangement joins TRBV10-1 to TRBJ2-5, with D unclear. TRBJ2-7 explains the end of the DNA better; the J call may be wrong. The CDR3 extends over 12 amino acids. Looked up from germline, CDR1 is WNHNN and CDR2 is SYGVQD (reference sequence). The CDR3, as DNA: TGCGCCAGCAGTGAGGGTCCTTACGAGCAGTACTTC. Its translation is CASSEGPYEQYF.

The chain recombines TRBV30 with TRBJ2-5; D remains ambiguous. The V end lost 1 base, the J end lost 4 bases, and 13 bases lay between the germline ends. Germline V gene sequence: CDR1 GTSNPN, CDR2 SVGIG (reference sequence). The CDR3 is 14 amino acids. The chain's CDR3 is CAWSGAPISETQYF. CDR3 DNA: TGTGCCTGGAGTGGGGCCCCAATTTCAGAGACCCAGTACTTC.

This clone was counted only a few times. V and J are TRBV11-2 and TRBJ1-2, with D unclear. Germline lookup yields CDR1 SGHAT and CDR2 FQNNGV. Between the trimmed V and J ends, which lost 5 bases and 8 bases, there was a span of 9 bases. The CDR3 spans 11 residues. CDR3 coding DNA: TGTGCCAGCAGCCCAACAGTGGGCTACACCTTC. Its protein product is CASSPTVGYTF.

V is TRBV4-1 and J is TRBJ1-5, with D perhaps matching TRBD1 (6 bases). V gave up 5 bases and J gave up 4 bases, with 15 bases separating them. This CDR3 is built from 15 residues. Germline V gene data show CDR1 as MGHRA and CDR2 as YSYEKL. The CDR3 spells CASSESPGENQPQHF. The CDR3 DNA is TGCGCCAGCAGCGAAAGCCCAGGGGAGAATCAGCCCCAGCATTTT.

The rearrangement joins TRBV7-3 to TRBJ2-1, with D unresolved. Trimming cost V 2 bases and J 0 bases, with 11 bases left between them. This CDR3 is 16 amino acids long. Germline CDR1 SGHTA, CDR2 FQGTGA. The CDR3 is CASSLVPRSSYNEQFF. CDR3 DNA sequence: TGTGCCAGCAGCTTAGTCCCAAGGAGCTCCTACAATGAGCAGTTCTTC.

V gene TRBV5-5 combines with J gene TRBJ2-6, with D tentatively TRBD1 (6 bases). The V gene's germline CDR1 is SGHKS and CDR2 YYEKEE (reference sequence). V lost 1 base to trimming and J lost 0 bases, with 11 bases between them. This CDR3 contains 17 residues. The CDR3 protein is CASSLTGLSSGANVLTF. CDR3 DNA: TGTGCCAGCAGCTTGACAGGGCTTAGCTCTGGGGCCAACGTCCTGACTTTC.

This chain links TRBV19 with TRBJ1-5, with D possibly being TRBD1 (6 bases). Germline V CDR1 and CDR2: LNHDA, SQIVND (reference sequence). Trimming stripped 3 bases from V and 5 bases from J, with 14 bases between. The CDR3 is 15 amino acids. The CDR3 DNA reads as TGTGCCAGTAGTATTCCTAGCACAGGGTATCAGCCCCAGCATTTT. Translation gives CASSIPSTGYQPQHF.

The genes are TRBV7-3 and TRBJ2-3, with no clear D. The ends were cut back, 5 bases at V and 6 bases at J, with 15 bases in the middle. Germline assignment: CDR1 SGHTA and CDR2 FQGTGA. CDR3 length: 14 amino acids. The CDR3: CASSARVAADTQYF. CDR3 nucleotides: TGTGCCAGCAGCGCCCGAGTAGCAGCGGATACGCAGTATTTT.

The chain uses TRBV5-6 and TRBJ1-4; perhaps TRBD1 as D (6 bases). The germline CDR1 and CDR2 sequences are SGHDT and YYEEEE. The CDR3 contains 14 residues. Trimming removed 2 bases at V and 8 bases at J, with 13 bases between. The CDR3 loop is CASSFIGTHEKLFF. The DNA of the CDR3 is TGTGCCAGCAGCTTTATCGGGACACACGAAAAACTGTTTTTT.

The genes are TRBV10-3 and TRBJ2-5; 8 bases agree with TRBD1. The CDR3 sequence is 13 residues long. The J segment lost 4 bases and the V segment lost 10 bases, leaving 8 bases of the junction unmatched. CDR1 and CDR2 from the germline V gene are ENHRY and SYGVKD. The CDR3 protein is CASQGAPGETQYF. DNA for the CDR3: TGTGCCAGTCAGGGGGCGCCGGGAGAGACCCAGTACTTC.